This passage covers 19 T cell receptor beta chains from one sample sequenced in a study of cytomegalovirus exposure and HLA in healthy donors. The PCR had 60 Vbeta and 13 Jbeta primers. Data came from immunoSEQ multiplex PCR; TCRdb stores just in-frame clones and leaves some out. The table shows 120,000 to 150,000 clones, with around four fifths occurring only once. The sequencing sample was made of PBMCs. Receptors were obtained from a man aged 30 to 39 in good health and CMV-seronegative.

The genes are TRBV5-6 and TRBJ2-7; tentatively, D is TRBD1 (6 bases). Trimming stripped 0 bases from V and 0 bases from J, with 16 bases between. Germline CDR1 reads SGHDT; CDR2 reads YYEEEE. The CDR3 contains 17 residues. For the CDR3, the DNA is TGTGCCAGCAGCTTGGGTGGGGCAGGGGCCCTCTCCTACGAGCAGTACTTC. Translated: CASSLGGAGALSYEQYF. The variable domain in full, with the rest retrieved from reference TRBV5-6 and TRBJ2-7, is DAGVTQSPTHLIKTRGQQVTLRCSPKSGHDTVSWYQQALGQGPQFIFQYYEEEERQRGNFPDRFSGHQFPNYSSELNVNALLLGDSALYLCASSLGGAGALSYEQYFGPGTRLTVT.

This CDR3 is CATSRDRNSNYGYTF. The DNA of the CDR3 is TGTGCCACCAGCAGAGATCGGAACAGTAACTATGGCTACACCTTC. The chain joins TRBV15 to TRBJ1-2, with D uncertain. The length of the CDR3 is 15 residues. Germline lookup yields CDR1 LNHNV and CDR2 YYDKDF (reference sequence). V was clipped by 0 bases and J by 1 base, with 9 bases between them.

The J gene is TRBJ2-7, the V gene TRBV19; D perhaps matches TRBD1 (5 bases). The CDR3 extends over 19 amino acids. Trimming removed 7 bases at V and 4 bases at J, with 32 bases between. In germline, CDR1 is LNHDA, CDR2 SQIVND (reference sequence). The CDR3 protein is CASIPLSPWREGAPYEQYF. CDR3 nucleotide sequence: TGTGCCAGTATCCCACTATCCCCATGGAGAGAAGGGGCGCCGTACGAGCAGTACTTC.

Worth noting for this clone: At one end, the junction sequence differs from germline, possibly due to a read error. This chain links TRBV5-1 with TRBJ1-5; D possibly corresponds to TRBD1 (6 bases). CDR3 length equals 15 residues. Per germline, CDR1 SGHRS and CDR2 YFSETQ. In DNA form, the CDR3 reads TGCGCCAGCAGCTTGGCCGGACAGCCAAATCAGCCCCAGAATTTT. This translates into CASSLAGQPNQPQNF.

The rearrangement joins TRBV28 to TRBJ2-2; 14 nucleotides match TRBD2. The V and J ends lost 5 bases and 0 bases, in that order; junction bases with no gene match: 11. The CDR3 runs to 20 residues. Germline CDR1 is MDHEN and CDR2 is SYDVKM. CDR3: CASSLWPGLAGEPNTGELFF. The CDR3 DNA sequence: TGTGCCAGCAGTCTCTGGCCGGGACTAGCGGGGGAACCGAACACCGGGGAGCTGTTTTTT.

V is TRBV7-2 and J is TRBJ2-7; D is unclear. Germline loops: CDR1 SGHTA, CDR2 FQGNSA. The CDR3 is 14 amino acids. V was cut by 2 bases and J by 7 bases, with 15 bases left in between. This CDR3 is CASSLKSPGWEQYF. Here the CDR3 DNA reads TGTGCCAGCAGCTTAAAATCTCCAGGATGGGAGCAGTACTTC.

V usage is TRBV10-2 and J usage is TRBJ2-5; D call uncertain. The germline V gene encodes CDR1 WSHSY and CDR2 SAAADI. The CDR3 extends over 12 amino acids. Deletions cut 4 bases from V and 2 bases from J, with 5 bases between. CDR3 residues: CASSAQQETQYF. The CDR3 region has the DNA TGCGCCAGCAGTGCCCAACAAGAGACCCAGTACTTC.

This clone has more than one count but fewer than ten. V gene TRBV5-1 combines with J gene TRBJ2-3; 9 bases line up with TRBD2. J gave up 2 bases and V 1 base, and 5 bases lay outside the gene matches. Germline V CDR1 and CDR2: SGHRS, YFSETQ. This CDR3 is built from 16 residues. CDR3 loop: CASSLSLAGTTDTQYF. The CDR3 nucleotides are TGCGCCAGCAGCTTGAGTCTAGCGGGAACCACAGATACGCAGTATTTT.

This sequence joins TRBV28 and TRBJ2-7, with 14 bases aligning to TRBD2. Germline values: CDR1 MDHEN, CDR2 SYDVKM. V trimming: 8 bases; J trimming: 1 base; junction bases outside the gene matches: 4. The CDR3 has 15 amino acids. The CDR3 protein is CASLTSGRGSYEQYF. The CDR3 region has the DNA TGTGCCAGCCTGACTAGCGGGAGGGGTTCCTACGAGCAGTACTTC.

The chain is built from TRBV27 and TRBJ2-3; possibly TRBD1 for D (5 bases). Germline assignment: CDR1 MNHEY and CDR2 SMNVEV (reference sequence). Trimming took 6 bases from V and 8 from J, leaving 12 bases between them. This CDR3 has 12 residues. CDR3 sequence: CASSNRGGTQYF. The CDR3 region has the DNA TGTGCCAGCAGCAATAGGGGCGGTACGCAGTATTTT.

The chain combines TRBV29-1 with TRBJ1-1; D possibly corresponds to TRBD1 (5 bases). There are 14 residues in the CDR3. Looked up from germline, CDR1 is SQVTM and CDR2 is ANQGSEA. The DNA for the CDR3 is TGCAGGGGGGGAGGAGGCAAAATGAACACTGAAGCTTTCTTT. Its translation is CRGGGGKMNTEAFF.

This chain joins TRBV7-9 and TRBJ2-5; D might be TRBD1 (7 bases). Germline V gene sequence: CDR1 SEHNR, CDR2 FQNEAQ (reference sequence). V lost 5 bases and J lost 3, with 25 bases in between. The CDR3 is 18 amino acids. The CDR3 DNA sequence: TGTGCCAGCAGCCTACCCCCCGGGGCAGGGGGGAACGAAGAGACCCAGTACTTC. Protein: CASSLPPGAGGNEETQYF.

The CDR3 sequence is CARGGSDTQYF. CDR3 nucleotides: TGTGCCAGAGGGGGGTCCGATACGCAGTATTTT. The chain recombines TRBV5-3 with TRBJ2-3, with D perhaps matching TRBD2 (6 bases). TRBV5-3 carries the ORF label, with uncertain function. The length of the CDR3 is 11 residues. V was shortened by 7 bases and J by 6 bases, with 9 bases between the two germline ends.

The chain is built from TRBV7-9 and TRBJ2-5; D is unclear. CDR3 length: 15 amino acids. The germline gives CDR1 SEHNR, CDR2 FQNEAQ (reference sequence). Trimming stripped 1 base from V and 3 bases from J, with 12 bases between. The CDR3 loop is CASSLVGGVKETQYF. In DNA, the CDR3 is TGTGCCAGCAGCTTAGTCGGCGGAGTGAAAGAGACCCAGTACTTC.

The V call is TRBV25-1, the J call TRBJ2-1; D perhaps matches TRBD2 (5 bases). Germline V gene sequence: CDR1 MGHDK, CDR2 SYGVNS. Trimming took 6 bases from V and 1 from J, leaving 10 bases between them. There are 14 residues in the CDR3. The CDR3 region is CASSDPGSYNEQFF. CDR3 sequence (DNA): TGTGCCAGCAGCGATCCGGGGTCCTACAATGAGCAGTTCTTC.

This chain joins TRBV27 and TRBJ2-7; possible D gene TRBD2, 5 bases. From germline, CDR1 is MNHEY and CDR2 SMNVEV (reference sequence). This CDR3 comprises 14 residues. V was clipped by 7 bases and J by 1 base, with 14 bases between them. In DNA, the CDR3 is TGTGCCAGCAAAACGGGCAGGAGGTCCTACGAGCAGTACTTC. Residues: CASKTGRRSYEQYF.

The chain is built from TRBV4-2 and TRBJ1-2; D is uncertain. Germline values: CDR1 LGHNA, CDR2 YNFKEQ. Between the trimmed V and J ends, which lost 4 bases and 2 bases, there was a span of 11 bases. The CDR3 is 14 residues long. The CDR3 loop is CASSRERGNYGYTF. CDR3 sequence (DNA): TGTGCCAGCAGCCGCGAACGAGGGAACTATGGCTACACCTTC.

This clone was seen more than once but under ten times. This chain links TRBV2 with TRBJ1-1; tentatively, D is TRBD1 (5 bases). The V end lost 7 bases, the J end lost 5 bases, and 20 bases lay between the germline ends. Germline values: CDR1 SNHLY, CDR2 FYNNEI. The CDR3 consists of 15 residues. CDR3 amino acids: CASTPTGGSGTEAFF. For the CDR3, the DNA is TGTGCCAGCACCCCTACGGGGGGTTCGGGAACTGAAGCTTTCTTT.

V is TRBV2 and J is TRBJ1-4, with D possibly matching TRBD1 (5 bases). V gave up 4 bases and J gave up 4 bases, with 10 bases separating them. From germline, CDR1 is SNHLY and CDR2 FYNNEI. The CDR3 contains 14 residues. The CDR3 loop reads CASSVREGNEKLFF. DNA for the CDR3: TGTGCCAGCAGTGTCAGGGAGGGTAATGAAAAACTGTTTTTT.